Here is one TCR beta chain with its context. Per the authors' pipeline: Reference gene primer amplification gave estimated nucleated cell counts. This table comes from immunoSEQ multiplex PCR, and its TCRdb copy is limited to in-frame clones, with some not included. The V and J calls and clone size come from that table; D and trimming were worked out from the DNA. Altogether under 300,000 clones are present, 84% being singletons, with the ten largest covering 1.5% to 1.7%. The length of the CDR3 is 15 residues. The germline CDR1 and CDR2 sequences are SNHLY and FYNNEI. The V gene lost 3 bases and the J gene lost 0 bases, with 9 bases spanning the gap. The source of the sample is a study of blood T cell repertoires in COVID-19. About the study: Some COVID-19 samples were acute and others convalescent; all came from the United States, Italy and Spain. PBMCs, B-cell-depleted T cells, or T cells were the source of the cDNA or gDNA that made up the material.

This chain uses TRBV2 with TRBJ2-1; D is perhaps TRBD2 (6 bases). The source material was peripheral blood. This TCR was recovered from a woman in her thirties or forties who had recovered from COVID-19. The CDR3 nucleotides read TGTGCCAGCAGTGAGGAGGGGAGCTCCTACAATGAGCAGTTCTTC. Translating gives CASSEEGSSYNEQFF.